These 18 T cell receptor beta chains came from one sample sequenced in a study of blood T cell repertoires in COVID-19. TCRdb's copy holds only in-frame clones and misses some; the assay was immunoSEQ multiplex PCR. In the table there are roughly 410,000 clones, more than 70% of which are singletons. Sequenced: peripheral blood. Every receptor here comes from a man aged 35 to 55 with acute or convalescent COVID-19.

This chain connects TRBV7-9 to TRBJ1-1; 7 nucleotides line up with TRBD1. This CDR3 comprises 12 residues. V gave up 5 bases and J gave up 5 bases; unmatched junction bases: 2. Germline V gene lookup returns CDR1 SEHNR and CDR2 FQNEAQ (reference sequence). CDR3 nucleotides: TGTGCCAGCAGCACCAGGGGGACTGAAGCTTTCTTT. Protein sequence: CASSTRGTEAFF.

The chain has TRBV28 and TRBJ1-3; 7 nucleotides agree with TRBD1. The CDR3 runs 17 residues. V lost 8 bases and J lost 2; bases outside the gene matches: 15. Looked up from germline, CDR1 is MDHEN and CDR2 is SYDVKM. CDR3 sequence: CASRGGGSFEPGNTIYF. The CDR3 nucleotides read TGTGCCAGCCGAGGAGGGGGCTCTTTTGAGCCTGGAAACACCATATATTTT.

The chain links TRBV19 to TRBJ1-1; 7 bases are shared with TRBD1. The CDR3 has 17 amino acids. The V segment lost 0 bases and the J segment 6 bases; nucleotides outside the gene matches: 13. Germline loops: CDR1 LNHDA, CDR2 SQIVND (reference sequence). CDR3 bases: TGTGCCAGTAGTATAGAGGGGCAGGGGGGCTCAAGCCCTGAAGCTTTCTTT. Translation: CASSIEGQGGSSPEAFF. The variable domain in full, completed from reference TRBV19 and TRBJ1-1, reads DGGITQSPKYLFRKEGQNVTLSCEQNLNHDAMYWYRQDPGQGLRLIYYSQIVNDFQKGDIAEGYSVSREKKESFPLTVTSAQKNPTAFYLCASSIEGQGGSSPEAFFGQGTRLTVV.

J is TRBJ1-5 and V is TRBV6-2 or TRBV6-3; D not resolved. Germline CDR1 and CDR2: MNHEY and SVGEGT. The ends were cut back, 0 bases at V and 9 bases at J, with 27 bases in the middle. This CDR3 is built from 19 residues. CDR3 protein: CASSYSKVRNPSWAGPQHF. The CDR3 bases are TGTGCCAGCAGTTACTCGAAGGTCAGAAACCCTTCTTGGGCGGGGCCCCAGCATTTT.

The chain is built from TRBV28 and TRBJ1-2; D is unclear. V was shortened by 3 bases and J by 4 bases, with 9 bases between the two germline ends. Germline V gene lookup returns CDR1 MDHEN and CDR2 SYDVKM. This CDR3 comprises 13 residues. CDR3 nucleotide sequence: TGTGCCAGCAGTTTCCCCCTCGGCTATGGCTACACCTTC. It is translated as CASSFPLGYGYTF.

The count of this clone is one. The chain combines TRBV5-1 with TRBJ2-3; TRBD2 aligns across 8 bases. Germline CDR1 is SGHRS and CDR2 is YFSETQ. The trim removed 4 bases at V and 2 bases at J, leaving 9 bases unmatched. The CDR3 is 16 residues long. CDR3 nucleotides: TGCGCCAGCAGCCCCCGAGTAGCGGGGTCCACAGATACGCAGTATTTT. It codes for CASSPRVAGSTDTQYF.

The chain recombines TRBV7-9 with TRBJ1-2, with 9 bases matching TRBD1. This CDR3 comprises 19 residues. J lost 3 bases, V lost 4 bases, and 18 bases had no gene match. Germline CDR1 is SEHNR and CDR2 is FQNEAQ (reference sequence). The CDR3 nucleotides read TGTGCCAGCAGCTACCCCAAAATCAGGGACAGGGATTTTCACTATGGCTACACCTTC. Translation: CASSYPKIRDRDFHYGYTF.

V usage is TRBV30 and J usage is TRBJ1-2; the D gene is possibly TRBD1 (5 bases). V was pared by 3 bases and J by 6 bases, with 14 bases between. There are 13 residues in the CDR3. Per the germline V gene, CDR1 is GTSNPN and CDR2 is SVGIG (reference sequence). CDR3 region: CAWSSVLGDGYTF. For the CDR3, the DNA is TGTGCCTGGAGCTCCGTTCTAGGGGATGGCTACACCTTC.

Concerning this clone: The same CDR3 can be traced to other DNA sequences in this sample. Here the CDR3 reads CASRPDRGVYGYTF. The CDR3 nucleotides read TGTGCCAGCAGACCCGACAGGGGAGTCTATGGCTACACCTTC. The chain couples TRBV6-5 to TRBJ1-2, with 8 bases fitting TRBD1. Germline values: CDR1 MNHEY, CDR2 SVGAGI. This CDR3 is 14 amino acids long. V gave up 6 bases and J gave up 4 bases; unmatched junction bases: 7.

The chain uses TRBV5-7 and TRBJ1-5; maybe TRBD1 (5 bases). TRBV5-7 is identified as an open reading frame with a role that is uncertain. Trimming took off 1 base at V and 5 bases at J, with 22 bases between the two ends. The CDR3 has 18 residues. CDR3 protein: CASSLLLGWGGCYQPQHF. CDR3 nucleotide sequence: TGTGCCAGCAGCTTGTTACTGGGGTGGGGGGGATGTTATCAGCCCCAGCATTTT.

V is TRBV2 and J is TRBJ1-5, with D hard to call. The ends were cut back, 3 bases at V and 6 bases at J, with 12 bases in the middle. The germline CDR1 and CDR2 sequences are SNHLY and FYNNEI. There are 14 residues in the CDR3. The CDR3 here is CASSDGTSGQPQHF. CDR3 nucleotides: TGTGCCAGCAGTGATGGTACCTCGGGTCAGCCCCAGCATTTT.

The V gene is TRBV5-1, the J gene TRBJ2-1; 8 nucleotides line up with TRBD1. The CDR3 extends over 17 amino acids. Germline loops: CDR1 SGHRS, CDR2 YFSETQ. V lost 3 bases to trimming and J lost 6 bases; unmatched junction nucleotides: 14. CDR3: CASSSGERQGPFNEQFF. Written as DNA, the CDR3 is TGCGCCAGCAGCTCGGGAGAGCGACAGGGGCCTTTCAATGAGCAGTTCTTC.

CDR3: CASSQDPGQANYGYTF. The CDR3 DNA reads as TGTGCCAGCAGCCAAGACCCGGGACAGGCGAACTATGGCTACACCTTC. The chain employs TRBV3-1 (or the pseudogene TRBV3-2) and TRBJ1-2; TRBD1 aligns across 8 bases. After removal of 0 bases from V and 2 bases from J, the junction contained 5 bases not matched to a gene. The CDR3 runs 16 residues. CDR1 is LGHDT, CDR2 YNNKEL, per germline (reference sequence).

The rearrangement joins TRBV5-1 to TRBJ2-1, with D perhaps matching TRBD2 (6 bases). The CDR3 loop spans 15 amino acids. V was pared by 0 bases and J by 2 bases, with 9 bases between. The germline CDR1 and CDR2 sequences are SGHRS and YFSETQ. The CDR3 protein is CASSLAGDAYNEQFF. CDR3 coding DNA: TGCGCCAGCAGCTTGGCGGGGGATGCCTACAATGAGCAGTTCTTC.

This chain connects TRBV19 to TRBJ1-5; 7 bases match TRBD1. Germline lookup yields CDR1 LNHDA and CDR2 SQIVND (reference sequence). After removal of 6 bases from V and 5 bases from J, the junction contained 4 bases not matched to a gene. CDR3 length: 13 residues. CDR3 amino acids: CASRGQGDQPQHF. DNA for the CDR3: TGTGCCAGTAGAGGTCAGGGGGATCAGCCCCAGCATTTT.

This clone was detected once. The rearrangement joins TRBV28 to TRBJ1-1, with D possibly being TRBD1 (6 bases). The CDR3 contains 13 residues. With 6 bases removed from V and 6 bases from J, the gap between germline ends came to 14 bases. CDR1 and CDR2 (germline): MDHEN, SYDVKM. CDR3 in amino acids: CASRPPGHPEAFF. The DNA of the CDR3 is TGTGCCAGCAGACCTCCGGGACACCCTGAAGCTTTCTTT.

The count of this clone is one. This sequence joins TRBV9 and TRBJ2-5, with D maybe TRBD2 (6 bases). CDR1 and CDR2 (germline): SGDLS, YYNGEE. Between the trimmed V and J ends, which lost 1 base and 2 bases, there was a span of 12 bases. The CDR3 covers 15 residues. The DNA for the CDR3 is TGTGCCAGCAGCGTAAGGGGTCGGGGGCAAGAGACCCAGTACTTC. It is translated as CASSVRGRGQETQYF.

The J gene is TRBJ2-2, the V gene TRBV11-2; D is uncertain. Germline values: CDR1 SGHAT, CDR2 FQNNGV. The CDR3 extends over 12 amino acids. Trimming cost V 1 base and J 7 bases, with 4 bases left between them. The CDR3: CASSLAGGELFF. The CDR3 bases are TGTGCCAGCAGCTTAGCCGGCGGGGAGCTGTTTTTT. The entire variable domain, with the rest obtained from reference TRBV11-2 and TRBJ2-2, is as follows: EAGVAQSPRYKIIEKRQSVAFWCNPISGHATLYWYQQILGQGPKLLIQFQNNGVVDDSQLPKDRFSAERLKGVDSTLKIQPAKLEDSAVYLCASSLAGGELFFGEGSRLTVL.